This T cell receptor (beta chain) is from a study of Graves' ophthalmopathy and Graves' hyperthyroidism. Study overall: Before any treatment, peripheral blood was taken at the initial diagnosis. Study observations and caveats: Appearing in blood as well were most expanded thyroid clonotypes above 0.001 frequency.

On this clonotype: Its antigen is as yet unknown. It may be a read error: a sequence one base away is much more abundant.

This CDR3 is built from 14 residues. CDR1 is SGHVS and CDR2 is FNYEAQ in the germline V gene. No progression to ophthalmopathy over 18 months defined stable hyperthyroidism. No donor had other autoimmune disease, uncontrolled infection, pregnancy or lactation. TCR beta CDR3 amplification used RNA transcripts. An opening RT-PCR round employed HTBI primers and preceded a second-round multiplex PCR. In TCRdb, the multiplex PCR reads were re-called with MiXCR into one record per CDR3 protein. The data contain about 370,000 distinct CDR3 sequences, approximately 18% of them singletons. This sequence joins TRBV7-6 and TRBJ1-1, with D hard to call. The sample was peripheral blood. The receptor was isolated from an adult woman with stable Graves' hyperthyroidism. The CDR3 DNA reads as TGTGCCATCAGCCCAGAGGTGGGGAACACTGAAGCTTTCTTT. Translated, it gives CAISPEVGNTEAFF.